This T cell receptor (beta chain) was sequenced during a study of metastatic and nonmetastatic thyroid tumors. Study background: Malignant thyroid and benign thyroid patients provided blood and tumor or nodule tissue whose repertoires were compared. Overall study results and limits: Patients with malignant thyroid tumors reportedly had significantly higher TCR beta diversity than those with benign nodules, in blood and tumor.

Details on this clone: The antigen is undetermined.

The CDR3 is made up of 14 amino acids. The germline gives CDR1 MDHEN, CDR2 SYDVKM. V was cut by 6 bases and J by 7 bases, with 16 bases left in between. Per the authors' pipeline: Researchers built a distant-metastasis classifier for papillary thyroid cancer that drew on CDR3 differences across clinicopathological groups. TCRdb recomputed clones from the PCR reads via MiXCR. The V and J calls, along with clone size, are taken from TCRdb and not from the paper's own processing. Of about 24,000 clones in the sample, more than 20% were seen once. Prior to thyroid surgery, none of the patients had received any treatment.

Sequencing used blood. This TCR came from a female donor with papillary thyroid cancer or a benign thyroid nodule (not recorded which). Some clones in this sample may be carry-over from other donors' samples. The chain combines TRBV28 with TRBJ1-5, with D unresolved. The CDR3 region has the DNA TGTGCCAGCAGCGAGGAAGGCCACCACCAGCCCCAGCATTTT. It is translated as CASSEEGHHQPQHF.